This T cell receptor (beta chain) was sequenced for a study of long-term antiretroviral therapy in people with HIV. Regarding the study as a whole: Clones that expanded before ART (that is, prior to treatment) dominated the repertoire at all time points.

Sequencing used immunoSEQ v3.0 at survey level. Assay used: immunoSEQ multiplex PCR; TCRdb lists only in-frame clones, some missing. The sample includes 25,000 to 30,000 clones, approximately 90% seen only once; the top ten take 3.5% to 5%. On this clone: The antigen remains undetermined. Compared with germline, one end of the junction differs, possibly owing to a read error.

Germline V lookup: CDR1 SSHAT, CDR2 FNYEAQ (reference sequence). This CDR3 has 15 residues. Here the sequenced sample was unsorted PBMCs, taken 0.5 years after starting antiretroviral therapy. The V gene is TRBV7-7, the J gene TRBJ2-1, with 8 bases fitting TRBD2. This receptor was taken from a young woman with HIV. CDR3: CASSPGLGGTDEQFF. CDR3 nucleotides: TGTGCTAGCAGCCCGGGACTAGGGGGAACGGATGAGCAGTTCTTC. Based on the CDR3 plus reference TRBV7-7 and TRBJ2-1, the full variable domain is GAGVSQSPRYKVTKRGQDVTLRCDPISSHATLYWYQQALGQGPEFLTYFNYEAQPDKSGLPSDRFSAERPEGSISTLTIQRTEQRDSAMYRCASSPGLGGTDEQFFGPGTRLTVL.